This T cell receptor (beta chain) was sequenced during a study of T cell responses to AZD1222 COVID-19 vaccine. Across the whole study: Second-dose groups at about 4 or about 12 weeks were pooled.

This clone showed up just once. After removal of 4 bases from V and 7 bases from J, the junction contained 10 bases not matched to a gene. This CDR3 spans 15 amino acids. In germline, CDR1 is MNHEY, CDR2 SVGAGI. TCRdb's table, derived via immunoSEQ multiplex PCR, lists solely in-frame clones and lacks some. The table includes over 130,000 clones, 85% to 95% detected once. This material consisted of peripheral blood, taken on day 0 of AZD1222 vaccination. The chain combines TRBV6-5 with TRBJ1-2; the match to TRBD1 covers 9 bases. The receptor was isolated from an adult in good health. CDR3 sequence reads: CASSSPGQGVLGYTF. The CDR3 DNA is TGTGCCAGCAGTTCACCGGGACAGGGAGTGCTTGGCTACACCTTC.